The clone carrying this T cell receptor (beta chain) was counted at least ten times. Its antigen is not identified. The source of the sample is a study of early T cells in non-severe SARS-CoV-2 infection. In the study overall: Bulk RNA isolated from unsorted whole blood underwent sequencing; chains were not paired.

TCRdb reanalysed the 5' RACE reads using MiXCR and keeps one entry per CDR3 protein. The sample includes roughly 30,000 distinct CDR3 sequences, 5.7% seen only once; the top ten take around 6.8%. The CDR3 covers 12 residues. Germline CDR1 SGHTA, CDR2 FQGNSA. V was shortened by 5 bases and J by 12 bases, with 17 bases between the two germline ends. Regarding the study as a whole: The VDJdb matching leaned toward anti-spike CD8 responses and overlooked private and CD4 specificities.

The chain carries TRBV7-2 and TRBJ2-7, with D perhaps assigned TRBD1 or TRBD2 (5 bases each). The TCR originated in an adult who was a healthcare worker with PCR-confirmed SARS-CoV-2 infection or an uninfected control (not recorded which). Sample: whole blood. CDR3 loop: CASSQPGTSPYF. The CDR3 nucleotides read TGTGCCAGCAGCCAACCCGGGACCTCGCCGTACTTC.